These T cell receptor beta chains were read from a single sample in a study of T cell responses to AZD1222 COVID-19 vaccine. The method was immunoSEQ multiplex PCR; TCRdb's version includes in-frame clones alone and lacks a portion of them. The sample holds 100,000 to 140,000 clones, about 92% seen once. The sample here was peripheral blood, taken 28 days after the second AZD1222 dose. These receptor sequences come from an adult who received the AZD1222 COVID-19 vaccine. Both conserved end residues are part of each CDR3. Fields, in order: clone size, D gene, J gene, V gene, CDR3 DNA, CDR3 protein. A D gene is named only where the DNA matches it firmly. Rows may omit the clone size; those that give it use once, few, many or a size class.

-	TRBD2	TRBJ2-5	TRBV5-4	TGTGCCAGCAGCTCGGGACTAGCGGGGGCTCCGACCCAGTACTTC	CASSSGLAGAPTQYF
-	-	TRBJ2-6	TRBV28	TGTGGGACTGGACACTCTGGGGCCAACGTCCTGACTTTC	CGTGHSGANVLTF
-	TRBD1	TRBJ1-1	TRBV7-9	TGTGCCAGCAGCACCCCCCTTAGGACAGGGAACACTGAAGCTTTCTTT	CASSTPLRTGNTEAFF
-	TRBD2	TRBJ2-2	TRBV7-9	TGTGCCAGCAGCTCATATCCGGGACTAGCGGGGGTTGGAACCGGGGAGCTGTTTTTT	CASSSYPGLAGVGTGELFF
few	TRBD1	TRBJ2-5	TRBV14	TGTGCCAGCAGCCGTTTCCTGACAGGGCTAGGAGAGACCCAGTACTTC	CASSRFLTGLGETQYF
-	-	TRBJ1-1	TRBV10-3	TGTGCCATCAGTGAGTCCCCAAAATCAGGGACTGAAGCTTTCTTT	CAISESPKSGTEAFF
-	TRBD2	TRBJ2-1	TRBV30	TGTGCCTGGAGTGTACTATGGACTAGCGTAGATGAGCAGTTCTTC	CAWSVLWTSVDEQFF
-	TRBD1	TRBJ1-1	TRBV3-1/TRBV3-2	TGTGCCAGCAGCCTAACCTGGACAGGCGAGAACACTGAAGCTTTCTTT	CASSLTWTGENTEAFF
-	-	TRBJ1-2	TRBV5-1	TGCGCCAGCAGCTTCACAGGGAGTGACTATGGCTACACCTTC	CASSFTGSDYGYTF
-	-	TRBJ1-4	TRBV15	TGTGCCACCAGCACGGGGTCTCATGAAAAACTGTTTTTT	CATSTGSHEKLFF
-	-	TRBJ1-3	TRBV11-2	TGTGCCAGCAGCTTAAGGCTAAGCTCTGGAAACACCATATATTTT	CASSLRLSSGNTIYF
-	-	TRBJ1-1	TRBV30	TGTGCCTGGAGTGTTACAGGGTTGAACACTGAAGCTTTCTTT	CAWSVTGLNTEAFF
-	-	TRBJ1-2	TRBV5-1	TGCGCCAGCAGCTTGGAAAACTATGGCTACACCTTC	CASSLENYGYTF
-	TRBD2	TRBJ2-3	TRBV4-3	TGCGCCAGCAGCCAAGATCCCGGGAGGGGAAGAACAGATACGCAGTATTTT	CASSQDPGRGRTDTQYF
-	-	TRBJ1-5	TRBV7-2	TGTGCCAGCAGCTGGGGGACGGGCAATCAGCCCCAGCATTTT	CASSWGTGNQPQHF
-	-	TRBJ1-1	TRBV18	TGTGCCAGCTCACCACCGGGTGGGAAAGGGAACACTGAAGCTTTCTTT	CASSPPGGKGNTEAFF